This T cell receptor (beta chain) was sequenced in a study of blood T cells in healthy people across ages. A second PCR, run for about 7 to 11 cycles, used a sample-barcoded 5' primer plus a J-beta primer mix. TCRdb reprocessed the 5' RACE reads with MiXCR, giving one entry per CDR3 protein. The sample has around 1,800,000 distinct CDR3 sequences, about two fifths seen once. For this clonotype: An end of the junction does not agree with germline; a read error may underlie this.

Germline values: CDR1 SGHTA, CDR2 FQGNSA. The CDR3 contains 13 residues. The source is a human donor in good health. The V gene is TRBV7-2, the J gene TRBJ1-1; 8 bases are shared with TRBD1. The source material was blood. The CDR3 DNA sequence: TGTGTCAGCAGTTTCAGGGGGCGCACTGAAGCTTTCTTT. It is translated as CVSSFRGRTEAFF.